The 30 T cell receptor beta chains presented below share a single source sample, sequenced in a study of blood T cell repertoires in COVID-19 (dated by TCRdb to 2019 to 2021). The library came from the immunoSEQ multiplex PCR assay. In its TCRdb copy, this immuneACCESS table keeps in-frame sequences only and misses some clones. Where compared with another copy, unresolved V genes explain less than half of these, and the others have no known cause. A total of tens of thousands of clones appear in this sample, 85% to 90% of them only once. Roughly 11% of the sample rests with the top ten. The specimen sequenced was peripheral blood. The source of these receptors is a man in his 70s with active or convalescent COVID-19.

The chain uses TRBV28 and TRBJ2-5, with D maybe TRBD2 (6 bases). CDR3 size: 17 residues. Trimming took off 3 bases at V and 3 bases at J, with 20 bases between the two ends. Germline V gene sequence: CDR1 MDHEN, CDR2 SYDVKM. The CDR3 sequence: CASSFGPRSGVKETQYF. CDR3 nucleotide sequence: TGTGCCAGCAGTTTCGGCCCTCGCTCGGGAGTAAAAGAGACCCAGTACTTC.

As DNA, the CDR3 is TGTGCCAGCAGCTCCCGACAGGGGGGCCGGGGCTACACCTTC. It codes for CASSSRQGGRGYTF. This rearrangement joins TRBV11-2 to TRBJ1-2; the match to TRBD1 covers 9 bases. Germline CDR1 reads SGHAT; CDR2 reads FQNNGV. The CDR3 runs 14 residues. V lost 4 bases, J lost 8 bases, and 8 bases stayed unmatched.

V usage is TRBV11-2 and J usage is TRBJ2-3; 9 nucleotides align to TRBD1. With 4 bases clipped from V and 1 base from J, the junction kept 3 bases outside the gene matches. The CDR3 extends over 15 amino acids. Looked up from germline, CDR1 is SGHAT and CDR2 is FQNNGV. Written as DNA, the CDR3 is TGTGCCAGCAGCTCGGGACAGGGTGGCACAGATACGCAGTATTTT. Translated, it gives CASSSGQGGTDTQYF. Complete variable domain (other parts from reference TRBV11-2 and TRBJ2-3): EAGVAQSPRYKIIEKRQSVAFWCNPISGHATLYWYQQILGQGPKLLIQFQNNGVVDDSQLPKDRFSAERLKGVDSTLKIQPAKLEDSAVYLCASSSGQGGTDTQYFGPGTRLTVL.

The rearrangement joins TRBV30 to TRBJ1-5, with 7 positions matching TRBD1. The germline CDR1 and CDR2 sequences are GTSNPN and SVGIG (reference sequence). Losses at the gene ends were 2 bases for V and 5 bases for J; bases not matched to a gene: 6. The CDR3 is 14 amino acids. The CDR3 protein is CAWSHNRGHQPQHF. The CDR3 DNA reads TGTGCCTGGAGTCATAACAGGGGCCATCAGCCCCAGCATTTT.

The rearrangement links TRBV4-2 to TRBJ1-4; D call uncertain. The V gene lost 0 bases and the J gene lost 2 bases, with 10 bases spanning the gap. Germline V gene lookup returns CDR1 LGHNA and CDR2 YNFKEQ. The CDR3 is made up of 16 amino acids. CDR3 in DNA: TGTGCCAGCAGCCAAGATTTCGGGAGCACTAATGAAAAACTGTTTTTT. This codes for CASSQDFGSTNEKLFF.

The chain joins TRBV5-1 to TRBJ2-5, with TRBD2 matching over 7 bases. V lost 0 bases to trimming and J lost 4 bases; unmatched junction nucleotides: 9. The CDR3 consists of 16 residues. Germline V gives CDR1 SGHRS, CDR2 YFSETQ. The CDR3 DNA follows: TGCGCCAGCAGCTTGGACGCTAGCGGTGGAGGAGAGACCCAGTACTTC. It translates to CASSLDASGGGETQYF.

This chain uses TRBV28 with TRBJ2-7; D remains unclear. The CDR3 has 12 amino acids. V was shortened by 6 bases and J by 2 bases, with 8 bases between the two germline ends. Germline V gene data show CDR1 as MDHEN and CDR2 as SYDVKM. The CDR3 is CASSPIAYEQYF. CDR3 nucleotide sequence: TGTGCCAGCAGCCCGATAGCCTACGAGCAGTACTTC.

CDR3 nucleotides: TGTGCCAGCAGCTTCGACAGGCCGAGTGGCGAGCAGTACTTC. It codes for CASSFDRPSGEQYF. The V gene is TRBV5-5, the J gene TRBJ2-7, with D perhaps matching TRBD1 (6 bases). Trimming removed 2 bases at V and 6 bases at J, with 15 bases between. CDR1 is SGHKS and CDR2 is YYEKEE in the germline V gene (reference sequence). The CDR3 consists of 14 residues.

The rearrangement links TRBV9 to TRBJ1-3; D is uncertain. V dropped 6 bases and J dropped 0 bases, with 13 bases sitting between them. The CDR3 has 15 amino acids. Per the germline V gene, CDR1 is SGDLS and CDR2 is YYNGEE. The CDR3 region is CASTSGASSGNTIYF. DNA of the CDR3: TGTGCCAGCACCTCCGGTGCAAGCTCTGGAAACACCATATATTTT.

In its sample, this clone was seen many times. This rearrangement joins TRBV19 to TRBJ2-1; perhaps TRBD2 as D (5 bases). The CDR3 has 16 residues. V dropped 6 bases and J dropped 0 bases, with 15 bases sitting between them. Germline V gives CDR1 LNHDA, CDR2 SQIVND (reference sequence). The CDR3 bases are TGTGCCAGTAGCCCCCGAGGGCACAGCTCCTACAATGAGCAGTTCTTC. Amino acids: CASSPRGHSSYNEQFF. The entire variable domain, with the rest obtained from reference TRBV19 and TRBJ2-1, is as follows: DGGITQSPKYLFRKEGQNVTLSCEQNLNHDAMYWYRQDPGQGLRLIYYSQIVNDFQKGDIAEGYSVSREKKESFPLTVTSAQKNPTAFYLCASSPRGHSSYNEQFFGPGTRLTVL.

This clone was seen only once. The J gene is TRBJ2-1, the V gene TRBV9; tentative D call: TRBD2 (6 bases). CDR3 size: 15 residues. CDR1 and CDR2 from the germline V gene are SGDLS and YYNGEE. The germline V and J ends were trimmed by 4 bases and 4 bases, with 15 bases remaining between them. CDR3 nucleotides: TGTGCCAGCAGCCCCGCTAGCGCGAGTTACAATGAGCAGTTCTTC. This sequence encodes CASSPASASYNEQFF.

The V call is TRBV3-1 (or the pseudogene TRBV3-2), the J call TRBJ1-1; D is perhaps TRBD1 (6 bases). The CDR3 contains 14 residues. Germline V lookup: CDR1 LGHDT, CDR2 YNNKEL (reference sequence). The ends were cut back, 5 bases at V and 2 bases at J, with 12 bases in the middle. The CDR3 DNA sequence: TGTGCCAGCAGCTGGTGGACAGATAACACTGAAGCTTTCTTT. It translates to CASSWWTDNTEAFF.

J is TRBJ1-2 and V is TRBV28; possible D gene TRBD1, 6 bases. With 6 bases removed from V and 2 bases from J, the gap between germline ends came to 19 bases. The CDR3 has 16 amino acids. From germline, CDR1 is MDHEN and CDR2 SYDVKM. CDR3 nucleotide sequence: TGTGCCAGCAGCCCGGGAACAGGGCGGTGGAACTATGGCTACACCTTC. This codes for CASSPGTGRWNYGYTF.

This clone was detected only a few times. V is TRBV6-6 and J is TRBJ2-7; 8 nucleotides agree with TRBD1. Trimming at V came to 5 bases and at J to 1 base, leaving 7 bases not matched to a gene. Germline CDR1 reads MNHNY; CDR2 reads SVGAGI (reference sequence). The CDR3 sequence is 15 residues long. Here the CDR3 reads CASSPSRDRSYEQYF. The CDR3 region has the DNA TGTGCCAGCAGTCCCTCCCGGGACAGGTCCTACGAGCAGTACTTC.

Here the CDR3 reads CASSLAGSTDTQYF. CDR3 bases: TGTGCCAGCTCACTAGCGGGGAGCACAGATACGCAGTATTTT. The chain uses TRBV18 and TRBJ2-3, with 8 bases that match TRBD2. The CDR3 consists of 14 residues. Per the germline V gene, CDR1 is KGHSH and CDR2 is LQKENI. With 4 bases clipped from V and 0 bases from J, the junction kept 0 bases outside the gene matches.

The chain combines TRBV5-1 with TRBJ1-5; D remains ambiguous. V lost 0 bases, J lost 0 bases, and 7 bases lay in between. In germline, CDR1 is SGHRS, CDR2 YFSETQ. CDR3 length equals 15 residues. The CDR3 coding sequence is TGCGCCAGCAGCTTGGGTTCTTATAGCAATCAGCCCCAGCATTTT. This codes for CASSLGSYSNQPQHF.

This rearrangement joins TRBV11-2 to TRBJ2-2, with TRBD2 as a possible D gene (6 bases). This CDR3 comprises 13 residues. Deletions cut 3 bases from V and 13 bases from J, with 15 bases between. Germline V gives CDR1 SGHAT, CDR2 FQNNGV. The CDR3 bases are TGTGCCAGCAGCTTCGGGGGTAAACGGTCGCTGTTTTTT. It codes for CASSFGGKRSLFF.

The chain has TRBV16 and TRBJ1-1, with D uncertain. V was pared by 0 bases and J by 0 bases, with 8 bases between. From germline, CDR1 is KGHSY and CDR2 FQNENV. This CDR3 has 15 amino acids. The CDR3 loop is CASSQSRDMNTEAFF. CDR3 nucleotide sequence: TGTGCCAGCAGCCAATCTCGAGACATGAACACTGAAGCTTTCTTT.

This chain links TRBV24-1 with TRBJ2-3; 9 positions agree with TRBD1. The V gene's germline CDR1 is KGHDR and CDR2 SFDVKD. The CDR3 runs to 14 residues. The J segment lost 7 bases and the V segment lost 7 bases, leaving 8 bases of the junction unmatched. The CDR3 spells CATRPGQGGYTQYF. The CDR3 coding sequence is TGTGCCACCAGACCGGGACAGGGAGGCTATACGCAGTATTTT.

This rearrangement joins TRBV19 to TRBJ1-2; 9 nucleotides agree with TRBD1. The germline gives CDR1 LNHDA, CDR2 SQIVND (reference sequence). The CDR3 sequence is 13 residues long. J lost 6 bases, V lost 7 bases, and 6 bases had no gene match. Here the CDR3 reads CASNFGTGNGYTF. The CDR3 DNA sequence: TGTGCCAGTAACTTTGGGACAGGGAATGGCTACACCTTC. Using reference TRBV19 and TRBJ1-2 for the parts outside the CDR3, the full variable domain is DGGITQSPKYLFRKEGQNVTLSCEQNLNHDAMYWYRQDPGQGLRLIYYSQIVNDFQKGDIAEGYSVSREKKESFPLTVTSAQKNPTAFYLCASNFGTGNGYTFGSGTRLTVV.

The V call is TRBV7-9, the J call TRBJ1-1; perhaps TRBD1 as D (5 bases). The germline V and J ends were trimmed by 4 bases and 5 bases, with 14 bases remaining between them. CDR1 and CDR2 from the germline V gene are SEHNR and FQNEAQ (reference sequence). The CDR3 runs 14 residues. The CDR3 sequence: CASSSQMGGTEAFF. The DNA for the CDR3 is TGTGCCAGCAGCTCCCAAATGGGGGGAACTGAAGCTTTCTTT.

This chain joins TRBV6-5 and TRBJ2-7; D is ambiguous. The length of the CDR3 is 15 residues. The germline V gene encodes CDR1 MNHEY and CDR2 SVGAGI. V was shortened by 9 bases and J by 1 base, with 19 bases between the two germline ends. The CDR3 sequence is CASRNPTRSSYEQYF. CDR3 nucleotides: TGTGCCAGTCGTAATCCGACCCGGAGTTCCTACGAGCAGTACTTC.

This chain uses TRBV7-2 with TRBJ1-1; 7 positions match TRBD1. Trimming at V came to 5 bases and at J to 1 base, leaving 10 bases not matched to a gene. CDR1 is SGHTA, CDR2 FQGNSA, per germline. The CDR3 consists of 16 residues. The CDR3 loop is CASSPRQGITNTEAFF. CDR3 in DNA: TGTGCCAGCAGCCCACGACAGGGTATAACGAACACTGAAGCTTTCTTT.

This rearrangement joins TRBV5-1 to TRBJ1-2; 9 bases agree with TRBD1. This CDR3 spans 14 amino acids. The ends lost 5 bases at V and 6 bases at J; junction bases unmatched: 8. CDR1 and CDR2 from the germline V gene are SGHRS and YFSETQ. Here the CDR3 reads CASRQGAVMDGYTF. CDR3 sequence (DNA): TGCGCCAGCAGACAGGGGGCGGTAATGGATGGCTACACCTTC.

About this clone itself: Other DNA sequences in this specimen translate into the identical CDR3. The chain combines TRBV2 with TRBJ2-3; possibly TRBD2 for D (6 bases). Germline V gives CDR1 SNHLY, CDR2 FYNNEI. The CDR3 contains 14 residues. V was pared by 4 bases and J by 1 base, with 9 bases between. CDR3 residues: CASSVTGGTDTQYF. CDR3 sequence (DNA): TGTGCCAGCAGTGTCACGGGAGGCACAGATACGCAGTATTTT. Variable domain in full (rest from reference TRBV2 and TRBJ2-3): EPEVTQTPSHQVTQMGQEVILRCVPISNHLYFYWYRQILGQKVEFLVSFYNNEISEKSEIFDDQFSVERPDGSNFTLKIRSTKLEDSAMYFCASSVTGGTDTQYFGPGTRLTVL.

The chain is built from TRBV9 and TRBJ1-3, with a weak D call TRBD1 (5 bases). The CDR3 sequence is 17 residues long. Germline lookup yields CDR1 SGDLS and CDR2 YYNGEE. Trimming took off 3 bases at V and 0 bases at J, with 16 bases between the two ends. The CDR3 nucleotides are TGTGCCAGCAGCGCCTCCGGACAAACCTTCTCTGGAAACACCATATATTTT. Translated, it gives CASSASGQTFSGNTIYF.

CDR3 coding DNA: TGTGCCAGCAGCTTGATGGTTACACTAAGCTCCTACGAGCAGTACTTC. This translates into CASSLMVTLSSYEQYF. The J gene is TRBJ2-7, the V gene TRBV5-5; D gene ambiguous. Trimming cost V 1 base and J 0 bases, with 14 bases left between them. The V gene's germline CDR1 is SGHKS and CDR2 YYEKEE (reference sequence). The CDR3 runs 16 residues.

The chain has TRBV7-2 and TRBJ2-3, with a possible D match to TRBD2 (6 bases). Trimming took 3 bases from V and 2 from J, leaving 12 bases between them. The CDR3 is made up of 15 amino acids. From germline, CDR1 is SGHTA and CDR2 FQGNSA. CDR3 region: CASSFSGDVTDTQYF. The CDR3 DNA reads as TGTGCCAGCAGCTTCTCGGGGGACGTCACAGATACGCAGTATTTT.

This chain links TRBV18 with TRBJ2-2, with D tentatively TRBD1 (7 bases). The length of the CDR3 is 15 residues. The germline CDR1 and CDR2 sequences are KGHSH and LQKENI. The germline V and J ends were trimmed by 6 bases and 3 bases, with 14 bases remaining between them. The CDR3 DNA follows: TGTGCCAGCTCTCGACAGGGCGGGGACACCGGGGAGCTGTTTTTT. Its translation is CASSRQGGDTGELFF.

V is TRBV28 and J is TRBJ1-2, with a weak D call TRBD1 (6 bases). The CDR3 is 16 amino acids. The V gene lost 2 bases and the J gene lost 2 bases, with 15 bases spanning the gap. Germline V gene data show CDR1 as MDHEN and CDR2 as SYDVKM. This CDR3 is CASSLPGQHSNYGYTF. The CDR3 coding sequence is TGTGCCAGCAGTTTACCCGGACAGCACTCAAACTATGGCTACACCTTC.